The rows below give T cell receptor beta chains drawn from one sample of a study of shared clonotypes between healthy human individuals. Profiling relied on immunoSEQ multiplex PCR, and the TCRdb table lists in-frame clones only, not all of them. Of fewer than 600,000 clones listed, around 78% are singletons. The sequenced sample consisted of PBMCs. The receptors originated from a woman aged 40-49 years in good health. Some clones in this sample may be carry-over from other donors' samples. CDR3s include the opening cysteine and the closing phenylalanine or tryptophan. The order of the fields is J gene, clone size, D gene, V gene, CDR3 DNA, CDR3 protein. The D gene is left open where the match is weak. The listing skips clone size in some rows; elsewhere it reads once, few, many or a size class.

j_gene: TRBJ1-5; abundance: -; d_gene: -; v_gene: TRBV7-2; CDR3nt: TGTGCCAGCAGCCCGCAACGGGATAGCAATCAGCCCCAGCATTTT; CDR3aa: CASSPQRDSNQPQHF
j_gene: TRBJ2-1; abundance: few; d_gene: -; v_gene: TRBV5-6; CDR3nt: TGTGCCAGCAGCTTGGCCCCCAGGGGGGGCAATGAGCAGTTCTTC; CDR3aa: CASSLAPRGGNEQFF
j_gene: TRBJ2-5; abundance: -; d_gene: -; v_gene: TRBV5-1; CDR3nt: TGCGCCAGCAGCTTCTTAGGGGGGGCAGAGACCCAGTACTTC; CDR3aa: CASSFLGGAETQYF
j_gene: TRBJ2-5; abundance: -; d_gene: TRBD1; v_gene: TRBV28; CDR3nt: TGTGCCAGCAGCCATCCGGGACAGGGGGCGCGGGAGACCCAGTACTTC; CDR3aa: CASSHPGQGARETQYF
j_gene: TRBJ1-1; abundance: -; d_gene: -; v_gene: TRBV29-1; CDR3nt: TGCAGCGTTGAAGAGCAGAACACTGAAGCTTTCTTT; CDR3aa: CSVEEQNTEAFF
j_gene: TRBJ2-3; abundance: -; d_gene: -; v_gene: TRBV6-5; CDR3nt: TGTGCCAGCAGGGACTGGGGGGACACAGATACGCAGTATTTT; CDR3aa: CASRDWGDTDTQYF
j_gene: TRBJ2-6; abundance: few; d_gene: -; v_gene: TRBV28; CDR3nt: TGTGCCAGCAAGCACCCCCCGGGCAGGGTGGTACTTTCTGGGGCCAACGTCCTGACTTTC; CDR3aa: CASKHPPGRVVLSGANVLTF
j_gene: TRBJ2-2; abundance: -; d_gene: -; v_gene: TRBV30; CDR3nt: TGTGCCTGGAGTGTGGGGCAGGTCACCGGGGAGCTGTTTTTT; CDR3aa: CAWSVGQVTGELFF
j_gene: TRBJ2-5; abundance: -; d_gene: TRBD1; v_gene: TRBV11-2; CDR3nt: TGTGCCAGCTCAGGGGGACCACAAGAGACCCAGTACTTC; CDR3aa: CASSGGPQETQYF
j_gene: TRBJ2-7; abundance: once; d_gene: -; v_gene: TRBV10-3; CDR3nt: TGTGCCATCAGTGAGGGGGGCGATAAGGGCTCCTACGAGCAGTACTTC; CDR3aa: CAISEGGDKGSYEQYF
j_gene: TRBJ2-2; abundance: -; d_gene: -; v_gene: TRBV7-6; CDR3nt: TGTGCCAGCAGCTCTAGCGTGACCGGGGAGCTGTTTTTT; CDR3aa: CASSSSVTGELFF
j_gene: TRBJ2-3; abundance: -; d_gene: -; v_gene: TRBV25-1; CDR3nt: TGTGCCAGCAGTGAATACGGCAGTGATAGCACAGATACGCAGTATTTT; CDR3aa: CASSEYGSDSTDTQYF
j_gene: TRBJ2-7; abundance: -; d_gene: TRBD2; v_gene: TRBV9; CDR3nt: TGTGCCAGCAGCGTAGCTCTAGCGGATACCTACCAGCAGTACTTC; CDR3aa: CASSVALADTYQQYF
j_gene: TRBJ2-3; abundance: -; d_gene: -; v_gene: TRBV11-3; CDR3nt: TGTGCCAGCAGCAAGGGGGAGGATACGCAGTATTTT; CDR3aa: CASSKGEDTQYF
j_gene: TRBJ1-6; abundance: -; d_gene: TRBD1; v_gene: TRBV5-4; CDR3nt: TGTGCCAGCAGCTTGGCCGGGGACAGGACAGCATCACCCCTCCACTTT; CDR3aa: CASSLAGDRTASPLHF
j_gene: TRBJ2-5; abundance: -; d_gene: TRBD2; v_gene: TRBV10-2; CDR3nt: TGCGCCAGCAGTGGCGGGGGGTCAGGGAGGGAGACCCAGTACTTC; CDR3aa: CASSGGGSGRETQYF
j_gene: TRBJ2-7; abundance: -; d_gene: TRBD2; v_gene: TRBV7-2; CDR3nt: TGTGCCAGCAGCTTAGACCACGCGGGACTACCGTACGAGCAGTACTTC; CDR3aa: CASSLDHAGLPYEQYF
j_gene: TRBJ2-2; abundance: -; d_gene: -; v_gene: TRBV11-2; CDR3nt: TGTGCCAGCAGGCCAGCAGGGACCGGGGAGCTGTTTTTT; CDR3aa: CASRPAGTGELFF
j_gene: TRBJ2-7; abundance: -; d_gene: TRBD2; v_gene: TRBV11-2; CDR3nt: TGTGCCAGCAGCTGGAAGCTAGCGGAGGGCTACGAGCAGTACTTC; CDR3aa: CASSWKLAEGYEQYF
j_gene: TRBJ1-4; abundance: -; d_gene: -; v_gene: TRBV18; CDR3nt: TGTGCCAGCTCACCACCGCAGGGTGGTGAAAAACTGTTTTTT; CDR3aa: CASSPPQGGEKLFF
j_gene: TRBJ2-7; abundance: -; d_gene: TRBD2; v_gene: TRBV15; CDR3nt: TGTGCCACCAGCAGAGATAGCCCAGCGGGAGGAGCCTACGAGCAGTACTTC; CDR3aa: CATSRDSPAGGAYEQYF
j_gene: TRBJ2-1; abundance: -; d_gene: TRBD2; v_gene: TRBV29-1; CDR3nt: TGCAGCGCCCAAAAAGAACTAGCGGGAGTAGATGAGCAGTTCTTC; CDR3aa: CSAQKELAGVDEQFF
j_gene: TRBJ2-1; abundance: -; d_gene: -; v_gene: TRBV9; CDR3nt: TGTGCCAGCAGCGTAGACGGCGTCTTAAACAATGAGCAGTTCTTC; CDR3aa: CASSVDGVLNNEQFF